This T cell receptor (beta chain) was found in a study of CD8+ T cells in alopecia areata. Study-level background: The tofacitinib course ran for 6 to 18 months and was followed by 6 months off drug.

The CDR3 is 16 residues long. Germline V gives CDR1 SGHRS, CDR2 YFSETQ. The V end lost 0 bases, the J end lost 0 bases, and 11 bases lay between the germline ends. About this clone: Its antigen is not known.

Regarding the study as a whole: More clonal than normal scalp was lesional scalp, particularly alopecia totalis/universalis.

RNA extraction and reverse transcription yielded cDNA as sequencing template. Assay: immunoSEQ multiplex PCR; the TCRdb copy retains only in-frame clones and omits some. The profile shows about 200,000 clones, around three fifths of them singletons. This TCR derives from a human donor with alopecia areata. Here the sequenced sample was CD4+ T cells sorted from blood, taken at week 0. The J gene is TRBJ2-3, the V gene TRBV5-1; D unresolved. This CDR3 reads CASSLEATLSTDTQYF. CDR3 sequence (DNA): TGCGCCAGCAGCTTGGAGGCTACCCTTAGCACAGATACGCAGTATTTT. The whole variable domain, remainder taken from reference TRBV5-1 and TRBJ2-3, is KAGVTQTPRYLIKTRGQQVTLSCSPISGHRSVSWYQQTPGQGLQFLFEYFSETQRNKGNFPGRFSGRQFSNSRSEMNVSTLELGDSALYLCASSLEATLSTDTQYFGPGTRLTVL.